The T cell receptor (beta chain) described here comes from a study of blood T cell repertoires in COVID-19. CDR3 length: 14 amino acids. Trimming shortened V by 4 bases and J by 1 base, and 7 bases separated the two germline ends. Germline CDR1 reads MNHEY; CDR2 reads SMNVEV (reference sequence). Generated by immunoSEQ multiplex PCR, the TCRdb table keeps only in-frame clones and is missing some. The data show 150,000 to 200,000 clones, around 85% seen once. This TCR derives from a man aged 65 to 85 with active or convalescent COVID-19. The chain joins TRBV27 to TRBJ2-2; no clear D. The sequenced material came from peripheral blood. The CDR3 here is CASSYGLNTGELFF. The CDR3 DNA sequence: TGTGCCAGCAGTTATGGCCTGAACACCGGGGAGCTGTTTTTT.